The 21 T cell receptor beta chains listed next were all sequenced from one sample in a study of blood T cells in healthy people across ages. Combining a sample-barcoded 5' primer with a J-beta primer mix, a second PCR ran for roughly 7 to 11 cycles. TCRdb redid the calling of the 5' RACE reads with MiXCR, one entry per CDR3 protein. The sample shows about a million distinct CDR3 sequences, more than 30% of them seen only once. The sequencing input was blood. The receptors were gathered from a man aged 18 to 29 in good health.

This clonotype was recorded at least ten times. V and J are TRBV7-2 and TRBJ1-4; D is perhaps TRBD1 (6 bases). The CDR3 length is 15 residues. Germline assignment: CDR1 SGHTA and CDR2 FQGNSA. The V end lost 2 bases, the J end lost 4 bases, and 11 bases lay between the germline ends. CDR3 region: CASSLSGTYNEKLFF. For the CDR3, the DNA is TGTGCCAGCAGCTTATCTGGGACATATAATGAAAAACTGTTTTTT.

This clonotype was seen a single time. The gene calls are TRBV20-1 and TRBJ1-1; weak D call: TRBD1 (5 bases). The CDR3 totals 11 residues. V lost 4 bases and J 6 bases, leaving 9 bases between the germline ends. CDR1 is DFQATT, CDR2 SNEGSKA, per germline (reference sequence). The CDR3 region has the DNA TGCAGTGCTAAAGGGGACGCTGAAGCTTTCTTT. Translation: CSAKGDAEAFF.

The gene calls are TRBV9 and TRBJ1-1, with TRBD1 as a possible D gene (6 bases). Trimming shortened V by 5 bases and J by 4 bases, and 15 bases separated the two germline ends. The V gene's germline CDR1 is SGDLS and CDR2 YYNGEE. The CDR3 is 14 amino acids. The CDR3 DNA reads TGTGCCAGCAGTGCCGGGACATACCTCACTGAAGCTTTCTTT. It translates to CASSAGTYLTEAFF. Complete variable domain (other parts from reference TRBV9 and TRBJ1-1): DSGVTQTPKHLITATGQRVTLRCSPRSGDLSVYWYQQSLDQGLQFLIQYYNGEERAKGNILERFSAQQFPDLHSELNLSSLELGDSALYFCASSAGTYLTEAFFGQGTRLTVV.

This clonotype was counted between two and nine times. This rearrangement joins TRBV2 to TRBJ2-3; D ambiguous. Trimming left V 10 bases short and J 6 bases short, with 11 bases between. This CDR3 is built from 11 residues. Per germline, CDR1 SNHLY and CDR2 FYNNEI. CDR3 bases: TGTGCCAACCGCTTAGGGGATACGCAGTATTTT. The encoded protein is CANRLGDTQYF.

The V call is TRBV30, the J call TRBJ2-1, with D possibly matching TRBD2 (5 bases). Germline-derived CDR1 and CDR2 are GTSNPN and SVGIG (reference sequence). The V end lost 0 bases, the J end lost 9 bases, and 9 bases lay between the germline ends. The CDR3 covers 12 residues. CDR3 residues: CAWSVNRGEQFF. CDR3 nucleotides: TGTGCCTGGAGTGTAAACCGGGGTGAGCAGTTCTTC.

The chain uses TRBV19 and TRBJ1-2; D not certain. This CDR3 spans 14 amino acids. The V and J ends lost 3 bases and 2 bases respectively, with 10 bases between them. Per germline, CDR1 LNHDA and CDR2 SQIVND (reference sequence). The CDR3 sequence: CASSMIPTNYGYTF. In nucleotides, the CDR3 is TGTGCCAGTAGTATGATCCCTACCAACTATGGCTACACCTTC. Full variable domain (missing parts from reference TRBV19 and TRBJ1-2): DGGITQSPKYLFRKEGQNVTLSCEQNLNHDAMYWYRQDPGQGLRLIYYSQIVNDFQKGDIAEGYSVSREKKESFPLTVTSAQKNPTAFYLCASSMIPTNYGYTFGSGTRLTVV.

The chain uses TRBV6-6 and TRBJ1-2, with D unclear. The germline CDR1 and CDR2 sequences are MNHNY and SVGAGI (reference sequence). Trimming shortened V by 8 bases and J by 4 bases, and 11 bases separated the two germline ends. The CDR3 loop spans 12 amino acids. The CDR3 here is CASQQDSYGYTF. Written as DNA, the CDR3 is TGTGCCAGCCAACAAGACTCCTATGGCTACACCTTC.

The V call is TRBV20-1, the J call TRBJ2-5; tentative D call: TRBD1 (6 bases). The CDR3 loop spans 16 amino acids. Germline V gives CDR1 DFQATT, CDR2 SNEGSKA (reference sequence). V gave up 0 bases and J gave up 4 bases, with 18 bases separating them. CDR3 sequence (DNA): TGCAGTGCTAGAGATTACGTCGGACAGTCGGGAGAGACCCAGTACTTC. Protein sequence: CSARDYVGQSGETQYF.

Worth noting for this clonotype: A single base separates this from a much larger clone, so it may be a read error. V gene TRBV20-1 combines with J gene TRBJ2-1, with D perhaps TRBD2 (6 bases). This CDR3 has 14 amino acids. The germline CDR1 and CDR2 sequences are DFQATT and SNEGSKA (reference sequence). CDR3 DNA sequence: TGCAGTGCGGGCGGGGAAAACTCCTACGATGAGCAGTTCTTC. Protein sequence: CSAGGENSYDEQFF.

The rearrangement joins TRBV4-3 to TRBJ1-4; D remains unclear. V dropped 1 base and J dropped 4 bases, with 7 bases sitting between them. Germline V gives CDR1 LGHNA, CDR2 YSLEER. This CDR3 contains 14 residues. In nucleotides, the CDR3 is TGCGCCAGCAGCCAAGCACGGATTAATGAAAAACTGTTTTTT. Translating gives CASSQARINEKLFF.

The chain combines TRBV5-4 with TRBJ2-7; D not certain. Germline-derived CDR1 and CDR2 are SGHNT and YYREEE (reference sequence). This CDR3 region has 15 residues. Trimming removed 1 base from V and 3 bases from J, with 14 bases in between. In DNA form, the CDR3 reads TGTGCCAGCAGCTTGTATGGGAAGGGAAGCTACGAGCAGTACTTC. Translation gives CASSLYGKGSYEQYF.

This clonotype was counted a few times. The chain has TRBV20-1 and TRBJ2-3, with TRBD2 as a possible D gene (5 bases). CDR3 length equals 18 residues. Trimming cost V 6 bases and J 3 bases, with 28 bases left between them. Per germline, CDR1 DFQATT and CDR2 SNEGSKA (reference sequence). CDR3 region: CSAHRVLAWSRPTDTQYF. CDR3 nucleotide sequence: TGCAGTGCGCATCGGGTCTTAGCGTGGAGCAGGCCTACAGATACGCAGTATTTT.

This clonotype has a handful of counts. V is TRBV6-6 and J is TRBJ2-5; D is undetermined. The V and J ends lost 0 bases and 4 bases respectively, with 15 bases between them. CDR3 length: 16 amino acids. Per the germline V gene, CDR1 is MNHNY and CDR2 is SVGAGI (reference sequence). In DNA, the CDR3 is TGTGCCAGCAGTTACTCCCCAACATCAGTCCGAGAGACCCAGTACTTC. As protein: CASSYSPTSVRETQYF.

This clonotype was found a few times. The rearrangement links TRBV7-9 to TRBJ1-2, with a weak D call TRBD1 (6 bases). Germline loops: CDR1 SEHNR, CDR2 FQNEAQ (reference sequence). The length of the CDR3 is 14 residues. Between the trimmed V and J ends, which lost 2 bases and 4 bases, there was a span of 11 bases. CDR3 coding DNA: TGTGCCAGCAGCTTAACACAGGGAGGCTATGGCTACACCTTC. Amino acid sequence: CASSLTQGGYGYTF.

The chain has TRBV7-9 and TRBJ1-3; D not certain. Germline V gene data show CDR1 as SEHNR and CDR2 as FQNEAQ (reference sequence). The V end was cut by 2 bases, the J end by 0 bases, with 5 bases between. The CDR3 consists of 14 residues. CDR3 in DNA: TGTGCCAGCAGCTTATCAACCTCTGGAAACACCATATATTTT. Its translation is CASSLSTSGNTIYF.

The chain combines TRBV24-1 with TRBJ2-1, with unresolved D. Germline V lookup: CDR1 KGHDR, CDR2 SFDVKD. The V gene lost 5 bases and the J gene lost 5 bases, with 6 bases spanning the gap. This CDR3 has 12 residues. CDR3 nucleotides: TGTGCCACCAGTGGACCTAACAATGAGCAGTTCTTC. Amino acids: CATSGPNNEQFF.

This clonotype showed up just a few times. The chain uses TRBV7-9 and TRBJ2-2; 8 bases match TRBD1. Per germline, CDR1 SEHNR and CDR2 FQNEAQ (reference sequence). The CDR3 runs 16 residues. The V and J ends lost 7 bases and 2 bases, in that order; junction bases with no gene match: 9. CDR3 bases: TGTGCCAGCACCGCCGGGACAGGAAGTAACACCGGGGAGCTGTTTTTT. Its protein is CASTAGTGSNTGELFF.

The chain joins TRBV6-1 to TRBJ2-1, with 9 bases aligning to TRBD2. TRBJ2-7 matches the DNA end more closely, so the J call is doubtful. This CDR3 has 16 residues. Germline CDR1 reads MNHNS; CDR2 reads SASEGT. The CDR3 region has the DNA TGTGCCAGCAGTGAATCGCGGGGGGGGCAATACAATGAGCAGTACTTC. Its translation is CASSESRGGQYNEQYF.

This clonotype was seen a handful of times. V usage is TRBV2 and J usage is TRBJ2-4, with 9 bases identical to TRBD1. The J call may be mistaken, given a closer DNA end match to TRBJ2-7. The CDR3 runs to 15 residues. The germline gives CDR1 SNHLY, CDR2 FYNNEI. The CDR3 nucleotides read TGTGCCAGCGCCGGAACGCCGGGACAGGGTGGCGAGCAGTACTTC. This sequence encodes CASAGTPGQGGEQYF.

J is TRBJ2-3 and V is TRBV6-5, with a weak D call TRBD1 (5 bases). Germline-derived CDR1 and CDR2 are MNHEY and SVGAGI. This CDR3 region has 14 residues. Deletions cut 7 bases from V and 3 bases from J, with 14 bases between. CDR3: CASKQGMRTDTQYF. In DNA form, the CDR3 reads TGTGCCAGCAAGCAGGGAATGAGGACAGATACGCAGTATTTT.

This rearrangement joins TRBV5-1 to TRBJ2-3; the D gene is possibly TRBD1 (6 bases). This CDR3 comprises 15 residues. Germline CDR1 is SGHRS and CDR2 is YFSETQ. V lost 4 bases and J 5 bases, leaving 17 bases between the germline ends. CDR3 nucleotide sequence: TGCGCCAGCAGCCCCGGGACACTAAACTTAGATACGCAGTATTTT. Its protein is CASSPGTLNLDTQYF.